The clone carrying this TCR beta chain was detected ten times or more. No antigen is known for it. The source of the sample is a study of identical twins. Template switching added a universal primer site, and cDNA bore unique molecular identifiers. TCRdb recomputed calls from the 5' RACE reads with MiXCR, one row per CDR3 protein. The sample includes 400,000 to 500,000 distinct CDR3 sequences, roughly an eighth of them seen just once. The CDR3 has 16 amino acids. Per the germline V gene, CDR1 is MNHEY and CDR2 is SVGEGT. The junction had 10 bases not matched to a gene; V was cut back by 6 bases and J by 3 bases. The study, taken as a whole, reports: Analyses of zero insertions could, in part, be confounded by invariant MAIT and iNKT cells. Abundant beta clonotypes from cord blood bore fewer insertions; memory repertoires lacked this pattern. Compared with unrelated sharing, twin-shared out-of-frame alpha sequences had more low-probability sequences.

These sequences were also reported in another study, on yellow fever vaccine responses in identical twins.

This receptor was taken from a woman younger than 30 in good health. The genes are TRBV6-2 or TRBV6-3 and TRBJ1-1, with 10 bases aligning to TRBD1. Sequenced material: CD4+ T cells sorted from blood. CDR3 sequence (DNA): TGTGCCAGCAGCCGGGGACAGGGGATTCTGGACACTGAAGCTTTCTTT. Protein sequence: CASSRGQGILDTEAFF.